Listed here are 18 T cell receptor beta chains from one sample, sequenced in a study of beta chain features in type 1 diabetes. Expressed TCRB transcripts got sequenced, as all isolated RNA was reverse transcribed. Sequencing used immunoSEQ multiplex PCR; TCRdb keeps in-frame clones, though not all of them. The sample yields 9,000 or so clones, around 82% seen once. The sample taken for sequencing was Tregs from blood. These receptors all stem from a young woman in good health.

The rearrangement links TRBV9 to TRBJ2-1; D is unresolved. Germline-derived CDR1 and CDR2 are SGDLS and YYNGEE. V was cut by 2 bases and J by 6 bases, with 12 bases left in between. The CDR3 consists of 14 residues. The CDR3, as DNA: TGTGCCAGCAGCGTTACAGTGATTGGCAATGAGCAGTTCTTC. Translated, it gives CASSVTVIGNEQFF.

The chain links TRBV7-2 to TRBJ2-5; TRBD1 might be the D (6 bases). The CDR3 spans 15 residues. Trimming took off 1 base at V and 2 bases at J, with 11 bases between the two ends. The germline CDR1 and CDR2 sequences are SGHTA and FQGNSA. The DNA of the CDR3 is TGTGCCAGCAGCTTAGAGTCAGGGGCACAAGAGACCCAGTACTTC. It is translated as CASSLESGAQETQYF. Full variable domain (outside the CDR3, taken from reference TRBV7-2 and TRBJ2-5): GAGVSQSPSNKVTEKGKDVELRCDPISGHTALYWYRQSLGQGLEFLIYFQGNSAPDKSGLPSDRFSAERTGGSVSTLTIQRTQQEDSAVYLCASSLESGAQETQYFGPGTRLLVL.

The rearrangement uses TRBV5-1 and TRBJ2-1, with 8 bases that match TRBD1. The V gene end was trimmed by 4 bases and the J gene end by 12 bases; junction bases not matched to a gene: 9. This CDR3 comprises 13 residues. The germline gives CDR1 SGHRS, CDR2 YFSETQ. The CDR3 sequence is CASSPGQDRTQFF. In nucleotides, the CDR3 is TGCGCCAGCAGCCCGGGACAGGATCGAACGCAGTTCTTC.

V is TRBV11-2 and J is TRBJ1-1; 8 nucleotides match TRBD1. V lost 2 bases and J lost 1; bases outside the gene matches: 6. This CDR3 spans 16 amino acids. Germline V gives CDR1 SGHAT, CDR2 FQNNGV. CDR3 nucleotide sequence: TGTGCCAGCAGCTTACGACTGACAGGGGCGAACACTGAAGCTTTCTTT. It translates to CASSLRLTGANTEAFF.

The V and J genes are TRBV7-9 and TRBJ2-3; D remains ambiguous. CDR3 length: 15 amino acids. Germline values: CDR1 SEHNR, CDR2 FQNEAQ (reference sequence). V lost 5 bases, J lost 2 bases, and 14 bases lay in between. CDR3 sequence: CASSPLGLYTDTQYF. Here the CDR3 DNA reads TGTGCCAGCAGCCCCCTGGGCTTGTACACAGATACGCAGTATTTT. The complete variable domain, with remaining parts taken from reference TRBV7-9 and TRBJ2-3, reads DTGVSQNPRHKITKRGQNVTFRCDPISEHNRLYWYRQTLGQGPEFLTYFQNEAQLEKSRLLSDRFSAERPKGSFSTLEIQRTEQGDSAMYLCASSPLGLYTDTQYFGPGTRLTVL.

The count of this clone is one. CDR3 nucleotide sequence: TGTGCCAGTAGTATGACAGGCGGAGGAGATACGCAGTATTTT. It is translated as CASSMTGGGDTQYF. The chain carries TRBV19 and TRBJ2-3; TRBD1 might be the D (6 bases). The germline V gene has CDR1 LNHDA and CDR2 SQIVND (reference sequence). This CDR3 is 14 amino acids long. V lost 3 bases and J lost 5, with 12 bases in between. Full variable domain (missing parts from reference TRBV19 and TRBJ2-3): DGGITQSPKYLFRKEGQNVTLSCEQNLNHDAMYWYRQDPGQGLRLIYYSQIVNDFQKGDIAEGYSVSREKKESFPLTVTSAQKNPTAFYLCASSMTGGGDTQYFGPGTRLTVL.

The chain links TRBV19 to TRBJ1-2, with D maybe TRBD1 (6 bases). The CDR3 has 16 residues. Germline V lookup: CDR1 LNHDA, CDR2 SQIVND (reference sequence). Trimming shortened V by 4 bases and J by 3 bases, and 18 bases separated the two germline ends. The CDR3 protein is CASSTLDAGTHYGYTF. The CDR3 DNA follows: TGTGCCAGTAGTACACTCGACGCCGGGACACACTATGGCTACACCTTC.

The V call is TRBV7-9, the J call TRBJ2-1; TRBD2 matches at 12 bases. V shed 4 bases, J shed 5 bases, and the junction held 6 bases outside the gene matches. Germline CDR1 reads SEHNR; CDR2 reads FQNEAQ (reference sequence). The CDR3 extends over 16 amino acids. This CDR3 reads CASSYLGLAGNNEQFF. In nucleotides, the CDR3 is TGTGCCAGCAGCTACCTGGGACTAGCGGGTAACAATGAGCAGTTCTTC.

This chain joins TRBV30 and TRBJ1-6, with TRBD1 matching 7 bases. Unmatched junction bases numbered 6, after V lost 0 bases and J lost 7 bases. Germline loops: CDR1 GTSNPN, CDR2 SVGIG (reference sequence). The CDR3 extends over 15 amino acids. The DNA for the CDR3 is TGTGCCTGGAGTGTACAGGGGCAGGGGAATTCACCCCTCCACTTT. Its translation is CAWSVQGQGNSPLHF. The variable domain in full, with the rest retrieved from reference TRBV30 and TRBJ1-6, is SQTIHQWPATLVQPVGSPLSLECTVEGTSNPNLYWYRQAAGRGLQLLFYSVGIGQISSEVPQNLSASRPQDRQFILSSKKLLLSDSGFYLCAWSVQGQGNSPLHFGNGTRLTVT.

This clone was seen only once. The chain uses TRBV10-3 and TRBJ2-5; 7 bases line up with TRBD1. The CDR3 runs to 14 residues. V gave up 5 bases and J gave up 1 base; unmatched junction bases: 4. Germline-derived CDR1 and CDR2 are ENHRY and SYGVKD. The CDR3 DNA is TGTGCCATCAGTAACAGGGGCCTCCAAGAGACCCAGTACTTC. This encodes CAISNRGLQETQYF.

This chain connects TRBV19 to TRBJ1-3, with a weak D call TRBD1 (6 bases). Germline V gene data show CDR1 as LNHDA and CDR2 as SQIVND (reference sequence). Trimming left V 5 bases short and J 0 bases short, with 11 bases between. This CDR3 has 15 residues. The CDR3 region has the DNA TGTGCCAGTAGTTTCCGACAGGTCTCTGGAAACACCATATATTTT. Translation: CASSFRQVSGNTIYF. The full variable domain, rest sourced from reference TRBV19 and TRBJ1-3, is DGGITQSPKYLFRKEGQNVTLSCEQNLNHDAMYWYRQDPGQGLRLIYYSQIVNDFQKGDIAEGYSVSREKKESFPLTVTSAQKNPTAFYLCASSFRQVSGNTIYFGEGSWLTVV.

The V gene is TRBV9, the J gene TRBJ2-3; 9 nucleotides match TRBD2. Germline CDR1 and CDR2: SGDLS and YYNGEE. CDR3 size: 15 residues. The ends lost 0 bases at V and 4 bases at J; junction bases unmatched: 3. The CDR3 coding sequence is TGTGCCAGCAGCGTAGCAGCTAGCGGGGCAGATACGCAGTATTTT. Its translation: CASSVAASGADTQYF.

This chain links TRBV4-1 with TRBJ1-2; perhaps TRBD1 as D (5 bases). The CDR3 consists of 14 residues. V was pared by 4 bases and J by 3 bases, with 12 bases between. Germline V gene lookup returns CDR1 MGHRA and CDR2 YSYEKL. The CDR3 DNA reads TGCGCCAGCAGCCTCGAGAACAGGTACTATGGCTACACCTTC. It is translated as CASSLENRYYGYTF.

DNA for the CDR3: TGCGCCAGCAGCTTTGGCAGGGCGTTTTCTGACGAGCAGTACTTC. Translated, it gives CASSFGRAFSDEQYF. The rearrangement links TRBV5-1 to TRBJ2-7; D is perhaps TRBD1 (5 bases). The CDR3 loop spans 15 amino acids. In germline, CDR1 is SGHRS, CDR2 YFSETQ. Trimming shortened V by 2 bases and J by 5 bases, and 17 bases separated the two germline ends.

This rearrangement joins TRBV19 to TRBJ2-7; 7 nucleotides align to TRBD2. The CDR3 is 15 residues long. The trim removed 0 bases at V and 2 bases at J, leaving 4 bases unmatched. Germline V gene lookup returns CDR1 LNHDA and CDR2 SQIVND (reference sequence). The CDR3 spells CASSIEGRGPYEQYF. The CDR3 coding sequence is TGTGCCAGTAGTATAGAGGGGAGGGGCCCCTACGAGCAGTACTTC.

The V call is TRBV19, the J call TRBJ1-1, with D unclear. The V and J ends lost 2 bases and 3 bases respectively, with 7 bases between them. The CDR3 length is 13 residues. Per the germline V gene, CDR1 is LNHDA and CDR2 is SQIVND (reference sequence). The CDR3 DNA reads TGTGCCAGTAGTATAAACTCCTACACTGAAGCTTTCTTT. Amino acids: CASSINSYTEAFF.

The chain has TRBV6-1 and TRBJ1-5; 9 bases agree with TRBD1. The CDR3 has 15 residues. V lost 7 bases, J lost 5 bases, and 9 bases stayed unmatched. Germline CDR1 MNHNS, CDR2 SASEGT. The CDR3 protein is CASMEQGAFYQPQHF. The CDR3 DNA reads TGTGCCAGCATGGAACAGGGGGCTTTTTATCAGCCCCAGCATTTT.

This clone was detected only a few times. The chain uses TRBV30 and TRBJ2-7; 8 bases match TRBD1. In germline, CDR1 is GTSNPN, CDR2 SVGIG (reference sequence). CDR3 length: 15 amino acids. V was clipped by 2 bases and J by 4 bases; unmatched bases: 10. Here the CDR3 reads CAWSHRAGGLYEQYF. CDR3 nucleotide sequence: TGTGCCTGGAGTCATAGGGCAGGGGGCTTATACGAGCAGTACTTC. Filled out from reference TRBV30 and TRBJ2-7, the complete variable domain reads SQTIHQWPATLVQPVGSPLSLECTVEGTSNPNLYWYRQAAGRGLQLLFYSVGIGQISSEVPQNLSASRPQDRQFILSSKKLLLSDSGFYLCAWSHRAGGLYEQYFGPGTRLTVT.